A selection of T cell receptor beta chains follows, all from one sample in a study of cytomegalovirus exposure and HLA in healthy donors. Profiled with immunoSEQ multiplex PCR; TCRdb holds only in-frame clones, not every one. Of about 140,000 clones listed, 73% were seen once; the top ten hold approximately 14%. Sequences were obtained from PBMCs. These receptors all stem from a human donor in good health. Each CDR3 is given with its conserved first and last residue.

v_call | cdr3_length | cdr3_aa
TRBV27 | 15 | CASSLWPNENQPQHF
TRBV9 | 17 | CASSRTPIAGNKNIQYF
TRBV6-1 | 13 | CASSGLLHTEAFF
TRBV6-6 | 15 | CASSRDRTFSYEQYF
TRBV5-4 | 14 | CASSRTGEYNEQFF
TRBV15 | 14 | CATSGNRGSYEQYF
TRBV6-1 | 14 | CASSEGQGDDGYTF
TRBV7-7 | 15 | CASSSGGVYTGELFF
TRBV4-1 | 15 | CASSQIGQGRQPQHF
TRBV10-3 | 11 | CATTQGDTQYF
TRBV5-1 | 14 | CASSLGQVPTEAFF